This T cell receptor (beta chain) was retrieved from a study of STAT3 mutations in large granular lymphocyte leukemia. About the study: 40% of treated T-LGLL patients showed hematologic response to immunosuppression. Findings and caveats of the study: Sampling intervals varied between patients and samples. Every T-cell large granular lymphocyte leukemia patient had at least one immunodominant TCR beta clonotype.

Generated by immunoSEQ multiplex PCR, the TCRdb table keeps only in-frame clones and is missing some. The repertoire consists of some 28,000 clones, with approximately 80% occurring once and the leading ten covering about 29%. The junction had 10 bases not matched to a gene; V was cut back by 2 bases and J by 7 bases. This CDR3 is built from 15 residues. In regard to this clone: Its cognate antigen is unknown.

The sequenced sample was peripheral blood mononuclear cells. This chain uses TRBV23-1 with TRBJ2-7; 8 bases agree with TRBD1. TRBV23-1 is assigned to the ORF class and has an uncertain function. The TCR sequence derives from a woman aged 45-65 years with T-cell large granular lymphocyte leukemia. Some clones in this sample may be carry-over from other donors' samples. The CDR3 protein is CASSQPRQGQGEQYF. The CDR3 coding sequence is TGCGCCAGCAGTCAACCCCGACAGGGGCAGGGAGAGCAGTACTTC.